Each of the 3 T cell receptor beta chains below was sequenced from the same sample in a study of Graves' ophthalmopathy and Graves' hyperthyroidism (dated by TCRdb to 2016 to 2019). Sequencing took place on an Illumina HiSeq 2000. TCR beta CDR3 regions were amplified from RNA transcripts for repertoire sequencing. The first round was an RT-PCR using HTBI primers with the Qiagen OneStep RT-PCR kit, and this first round was followed by a second-round multiplex PCR, then size selection and purification. The public sequencing data were trimmed at Q25 with fastp and processed into clonotypes with MiXCR by TCRdb, which kept only in-frame beta chains. A single entry per CDR3 protein holds the most common genes and DNA from its merged rows. Across this sample there are under 800,000 distinct CDR3 sequences, with 22% seen only once. The top ten constitute roughly 7.4% of the sample. Material: peripheral blood. The receptor set was obtained from a woman aged 18-29 years with stable Graves' hyperthyroidism. Some clones in this sample may be carry-over from other donors' samples. Donor details come from another sample of the same person, matched by shared clones.

In its sample, this clonotype was seen a few times. It may be a read error: a sequence one base away is much more abundant. This chain uses TRBV6-5 with TRBJ2-5; 8 bases are a match to TRBD1. CDR3 length: 14 residues. The germline gives CDR1 MNHEY, CDR2 SVGAGI. CDR3 DNA sequence: TGTGCCAGCAGTTACAGGACAGGGCAAGAGACCAAGTACTTC. This gives the protein CASSYRTGQETKYF.

This clonotype was counted a few times. This chain links TRBV7-2 with TRBJ2-5, with a tentative D call TRBD1 (6 bases). In germline, CDR1 is SGHTA, CDR2 FQGNSA. Between the trimmed V and J ends, which lost 5 bases and 10 bases, there was a span of 17 bases. The CDR3 has 13 residues. DNA for the CDR3: TGTGCCAGCAGCCCGCCCCGTCCGGGACACCAGTACTTC. Protein: CASSPPRPGHQYF.

Only a few counts were recorded for this clonotype. This rearrangement joins TRBV12-3 or TRBV12-4 to TRBJ2-3; 8 bases fit TRBD2. The CDR3 is 17 residues long. V trimming: 2 bases; J trimming: 6 bases; junction bases outside the gene matches: 13. CDR3: CASSLFRGSGVWDTQYF. The CDR3 DNA sequence: TGTGCCAGCAGTTTATTTCGGGGTAGCGGGGTTTGGGATACGCAGTATTTT.